The 8 T cell receptor beta chains presented below share a single source sample, sequenced in a study of spatial heterogeneity in lung cancer. Their antigen targets remain unknown. Broader study findings: Tumor mutation count correlated with how many alpha and beta TCRs expanded intratumorally.

MiXCR was run by TCRdb on the 5' RACE reads, yielding one entry per CDR3 protein. Of 25,000 to 30,000 distinct CDR3 sequences listed, around 6.9% are singletons. Indicated time point: sample taken at primary tumor resection. The sequences come from lung tumor tissue, collected at surgery. The receptors were sampled from a male donor with early-stage non-small cell lung cancer.

This clonotype has more than one count but fewer than ten. The genes are TRBV2 and TRBJ2-5, with D possibly being TRBD1 or TRBD2 (6 bases each). The V end lost 6 bases, the J end lost 5 bases, and 13 bases lay between the germline ends. The CDR3 is made up of 13 amino acids. Germline lookup yields CDR1 SNHLY and CDR2 FYNNEI. The CDR3 DNA reads as TGTGCCAGCAGCCCAGGGGAGGAGGAGACCCAGTACTTC. Translated, it gives CASSPGEEETQYF.

Regarding this clonotype: This may stem from a read error, because a much larger clone lies one nucleotide away. V and J are TRBV7-6 and TRBJ2-2, with D perhaps TRBD1 (6 bases). The CDR3 is 15 amino acids. The germline CDR1 and CDR2 sequences are SGHVS and FNYEAQ. As DNA, the CDR3 is TGTGCCAGCAGCTTAAGGGCAGGGGACATCGGGGAGCTGGTTTTT. Protein sequence: CASSLRAGDIGELVF.

This clonotype was seen a few times. The V call is TRBV7-2, the J call TRBJ1-1; tentatively, D is TRBD1 (6 bases). CDR3 length equals 13 residues. V was cut by 5 bases and J by 5 bases, with 12 bases left in between. Germline V lookup: CDR1 SGHTA, CDR2 FQGNSA. CDR3 protein: CASSLTGFTEAFF. For the CDR3, the DNA is TGTGCCAGCAGCCTAACAGGGTTTACTGAAGCTTTCTTT.

This clonotype came up a few times. This chain joins TRBV7-9 and TRBJ2-1; D unresolved. V lost 5 bases to trimming and J lost 8 bases, with 7 bases between them. The CDR3 has 11 amino acids. Germline values: CDR1 SEHNR, CDR2 FQNEAQ (reference sequence). The CDR3 here is CASSPQYEQFF. The CDR3 DNA follows: TGTGCCAGCAGCCCACAGTATGAGCAGTTCTTC.

This clonotype appeared many times. The J gene is TRBJ2-2, the V gene TRBV6-1, with 7 bases identical to TRBD2. V lost 3 bases and J lost 6; bases outside the gene matches: 4. The CDR3 has 14 amino acids. Germline CDR1 and CDR2: MNHNS and SASEGT. CDR3 loop: CASSEGGVAGELFF. The CDR3 DNA sequence: TGTGCCAGCAGTGAGGGAGGGGTAGCCGGGGAGCTGTTTTTT.

The chain joins TRBV5-1 to TRBJ2-5; D is unresolved. From germline, CDR1 is SGHRS and CDR2 YFSETQ. V dropped 2 bases and J dropped 0 bases, with 5 bases sitting between them. This CDR3 comprises 13 residues. DNA for the CDR3: TGCGCCAGCAGCTTTCGGGACCAAGAGACCCAGTACTTC. Translated: CASSFRDQETQYF.

The chain recombines TRBV13 with TRBJ2-1; TRBD1 is a possible D gene (5 bases). Germline assignment: CDR1 PRHDT and CDR2 FYEKMQ (reference sequence). Trimming stripped 6 bases from V and 16 bases from J, with 16 bases between. The CDR3 spans 11 residues. The DNA for the CDR3 is TGTGCCAGCAGAAAGGGGCCAGTAGTTTTCTTC. It translates to CASRKGPVVFF.

This clonotype showed up many times. This chain links TRBV6-6 with TRBJ1-3; D unresolved. This CDR3 spans 13 amino acids. V gave up 4 bases and J gave up 3 bases, with 7 bases separating them. Per germline, CDR1 MNHNY and CDR2 SVGAGI (reference sequence). CDR3 amino acids: CASSSSNGNTIYF. The CDR3 DNA reads as TGTGCCAGCAGTTCCTCTAATGGAAACACCATATATTTT.